Below are 29 T cell receptor beta chains sequenced from a single sample in a study of blood T cell repertoires in COVID-19. Clones were read by immunoSEQ multiplex PCR, and TCRdb kept only the in-frame ones, dropping some. The sample lists 39,000 or so clones; about 89% were seen once. The sequencing input was peripheral blood. These receptors all stem from a man aged 45-65 years with active COVID-19.

The chain joins TRBV6-5 to TRBJ1-2; D is unclear. The CDR3 has 14 amino acids. Germline V CDR1 and CDR2: MNHEY, SVGAGI. Trimming shortened V by 5 bases and J by 2 bases, and 12 bases separated the two germline ends. In DNA form, the CDR3 reads TGTGCCAGCAGTCTCGTAGCGGGGAACTATGGCTACACCTTC. It translates to CASSLVAGNYGYTF.

This chain connects TRBV14 to TRBJ2-5; 13 nucleotides match TRBD2. Losses at the gene ends were 4 bases for V and 5 bases for J; bases not matched to a gene: 1. The CDR3 extends over 14 amino acids. The germline V gene has CDR1 SGHDN and CDR2 FVKESK. In nucleotides, the CDR3 is TGTGCCAGCAGCCCGGGACTAGCGGGGGAGACCCAGTACTTC. Its protein product is CASSPGLAGETQYF.

The V gene is TRBV9, the J gene TRBJ1-3, with D possibly matching TRBD1 (6 bases). The CDR3 is 16 residues long. The germline V gene encodes CDR1 SGDLS and CDR2 YYNGEE. The V end was cut by 0 bases, the J end by 3 bases, with 13 bases between. The DNA for the CDR3 is TGTGCCAGCAGCGTAGCGGGAGGGGGAAGTGGAAACACCATATATTTT. Translated, it gives CASSVAGGGSGNTIYF.

This chain connects TRBV5-4 to TRBJ1-1; 7 positions agree with TRBD1. Germline CDR1 SGHNT, CDR2 YYREEE (reference sequence). The ends lost 0 bases at V and 9 bases at J; junction bases unmatched: 17. This CDR3 contains 17 residues. CDR3 coding DNA: TGTGCCAGCAGCTTGGCCGGGAAGACAGGGTTAAGTCGACAAGCTTTCTTT. This encodes CASSLAGKTGLSRQAFF.

The chain uses TRBV7-3 and TRBJ2-1; TRBD2 aligns across 7 bases. The CDR3 is 13 residues long. The V gene end was trimmed by 5 bases and the J gene end by 6 bases; junction bases not matched to a gene: 4. Looked up from germline, CDR1 is SGHTA and CDR2 is FQGTGA. As DNA, the CDR3 is TGTGCCAGCAGCCGGGACTACCCCAATGAGCAGTTCTTC. As protein: CASSRDYPNEQFF.

This rearrangement joins TRBV9 to TRBJ2-3; D unclear. CDR3 length: 12 amino acids. V gave up 4 bases and J gave up 0 bases, with 3 bases separating them. In germline, CDR1 is SGDLS, CDR2 YYNGEE. DNA of the CDR3: TGTGCCAGCAGCCCTAGCACAGATACGCAGTATTTT. Amino acids: CASSPSTDTQYF.

The V and J genes are TRBV7-3 and TRBJ2-7, with D unclear. Germline CDR1 SGHTA, CDR2 FQGTGA. With 3 bases removed from V and 1 base from J, the gap between germline ends came to 10 bases. The CDR3 sequence is 14 residues long. CDR3 loop: CASSFSAESYEQYF. The CDR3 region has the DNA TGTGCCAGCAGCTTTTCCGCCGAGTCCTACGAGCAGTACTTC.

The rearrangement uses TRBV6-4 and TRBJ2-2; 8 bases agree with TRBD1. V lost 6 bases, J lost 4 bases, and 4 bases stayed unmatched. The V gene's germline CDR1 is MRHNA and CDR2 SNTAGT. The CDR3 covers 14 residues. CDR3: CASSVDRVTGELFF. In DNA, the CDR3 is TGTGCCAGCAGCGTGGACAGGGTCACCGGGGAGCTGTTTTTT.

This CDR3 is CASSSDWAPYNEQFF. CDR3 in DNA: TGTGCCAGCAGTTCAGATTGGGCCCCCTACAATGAGCAGTTCTTC. This chain uses TRBV7-3 with TRBJ2-1; D gene uncertain. Germline V lookup: CDR1 SGHTA, CDR2 FQGTGA. Between the trimmed V and J ends, which lost 6 bases and 2 bases, there was a span of 14 bases. The CDR3 runs to 15 residues.

The rearrangement uses TRBV7-9 and TRBJ2-7, with 13 bases aligning to TRBD2. With V trimmed by 5 bases and J by 2 bases, 6 bases remained unmatched. CDR1 is SEHNR, CDR2 FQNEAQ, per germline (reference sequence). The length of the CDR3 is 16 residues. Written as DNA, the CDR3 is TGTGCCAGCAGCCCCGCGGGACTAGCGGGGACCTACGAGCAGTACTTC. Translated, it gives CASSPAGLAGTYEQYF.

The chain recombines TRBV13 with TRBJ1-5; D is ambiguous. This CDR3 has 13 residues. The V gene's germline CDR1 is PRHDT and CDR2 FYEKMQ (reference sequence). The V end was cut by 5 bases, the J end by 5 bases, with 10 bases between. The CDR3 spells CASSRRDDQPQHF. The CDR3 DNA reads as TGTGCCAGCAGCCGAAGAGATGATCAGCCCCAGCATTTT.

The CDR3 DNA reads as TGTGCCAGCAGTTATGGGCCAGGGAACACCGGGGAGCTGTTTTTT. This sequence encodes CASSYGPGNTGELFF. The rearrangement links TRBV27 to TRBJ2-2; D unclear. Trimming pared 4 bases from V and 1 base from J, leaving 10 bases between. This CDR3 is 15 amino acids long. Looked up from germline, CDR1 is MNHEY and CDR2 is SMNVEV (reference sequence).

The genes are TRBV19 and TRBJ2-1; 8 bases match TRBD1. The length of the CDR3 is 15 residues. Looked up from germline, CDR1 is LNHDA and CDR2 is SQIVND (reference sequence). The trim removed 7 bases at V and 3 bases at J, leaving 8 bases unmatched. In DNA form, the CDR3 reads TGTGCCAGTACCCAGGGGGCAGGGGGCTACAATGAGCAGTTCTTC. Residues: CASTQGAGGYNEQFF.

The chain uses TRBV27 and TRBJ1-2; D call uncertain. The CDR3 covers 13 residues. V was pared by 5 bases and J by 1 base, with 8 bases between. The germline V gene encodes CDR1 MNHEY and CDR2 SMNVEV (reference sequence). CDR3 nucleotides: TGTGCCAGCAGTCTACGGGGTAACTATGGCTACACCTTC. It codes for CASSLRGNYGYTF.

This clone was seen a single time. V and J are TRBV6-5 and TRBJ2-1; TRBD2 aligns across 7 bases. The junction had 10 bases not matched to a gene; V was cut back by 6 bases and J by 8 bases. This CDR3 comprises 14 residues. The germline V gene encodes CDR1 MNHEY and CDR2 SVGAGI. CDR3 bases: TGTGCCAGCAGCAATGGACTAGAAGGTGATGAGCAGTTCTTC. This sequence encodes CASSNGLEGDEQFF.

The genes are TRBV11-2 and TRBJ1-3; D uncertain. The germline V gene encodes CDR1 SGHAT and CDR2 FQNNGV. Trimming pared 1 base from V and 0 bases from J, leaving 10 bases between. The CDR3 spans 16 residues. CDR3 bases: TGTGCCAGCAGCTTAGGGAGACTGACCTCTGGAAACACCATATATTTT. This gives the protein CASSLGRLTSGNTIYF.

This clone appeared a single time. The V call is TRBV4-2, the J call TRBJ2-7; tentative D call: TRBD2 (5 bases). V lost 0 bases, J lost 6 bases, and 12 bases lay in between. Germline V gives CDR1 LGHNA, CDR2 YNFKEQ. CDR3 length: 14 amino acids. The CDR3 nucleotides are TGTGCCAGCAGCCAAGAGGAGGCGGGCAGCGAGCAGTACTTC. It is translated as CASSQEEAGSEQYF.

The chain carries TRBV3-1 (or the pseudogene TRBV3-2) and TRBJ2-1, with TRBD1 matching over 7 bases. The germline V gene encodes CDR1 LGHDT and CDR2 YNNKEL (reference sequence). The CDR3 runs to 15 residues. Unmatched junction bases numbered 8, after V lost 0 bases and J lost 9 bases. The CDR3 sequence: CASSQDLLQGSEQFF. The CDR3 DNA is TGTGCCAGCAGCCAAGATTTGCTACAGGGGAGTGAGCAGTTCTTC.

This chain connects TRBV3-1 (or the pseudogene TRBV3-2) to TRBJ1-2; 8 bases agree with TRBD1. Germline values: CDR1 LGHDT, CDR2 YNNKEL (reference sequence). V shed 1 base, J shed 1 base, and the junction held 5 bases outside the gene matches. The CDR3 is made up of 16 amino acids. Here the CDR3 reads CASSQGRDRFNYGYTF. DNA for the CDR3: TGTGCCAGCAGCCAAGGCCGGGACAGGTTTAACTATGGCTACACCTTC.

J is TRBJ2-7 and V is TRBV6-1, with D perhaps TRBD1 (6 bases). Between the trimmed V and J ends, which lost 3 bases and 9 bases, there was a span of 18 bases. This CDR3 region has 14 residues. Germline V gene data show CDR1 as MNHNS and CDR2 as SASEGT. This chain's CDR3 is CASSDMGQGLLQYF. The CDR3 nucleotides are TGTGCCAGCAGTGATATGGGGCAGGGGTTGTTGCAGTACTTC.

The rearrangement uses TRBV6-5 and TRBJ2-7, with 8 bases matching TRBD2. V dropped 6 bases and J dropped 2; count of bases not matched to a gene: 9. Looked up from germline, CDR1 is MNHEY and CDR2 is SVGAGI. There are 15 residues in the CDR3. In nucleotides, the CDR3 is TGTGCCAGCAGCCAGGCGAGCGGGGGTCCCTACGAGCAGTACTTC. Its protein product is CASSQASGGPYEQYF.

A single count supports this clone. The J gene is TRBJ2-1, the V gene TRBV11-3; possibly TRBD2 for D (6 bases). CDR3 length equals 15 residues. V was clipped by 0 bases and J by 1 base, with 7 bases between them. The germline CDR1 and CDR2 sequences are SGHNT and YENEEA. The CDR3 nucleotides read TGTGCCAGCAGCTTAGACGGGGGTTCCTACAATGAGCAGTTCTTC. This encodes CASSLDGGSYNEQFF.

This clone was counted once. This chain connects TRBV5-3 to TRBJ2-5; D gene uncertain. TRBV5-3 is an ORF, with its function uncertain. This CDR3 has 14 amino acids. Trimming removed 1 base from V and 4 bases from J, with 11 bases in between. The CDR3 loop is CARSLNRSLETQYF. In DNA, the CDR3 is TGTGCCAGAAGCTTGAACCGGAGCTTAGAGACCCAGTACTTC.

The chain carries TRBV5-1 and TRBJ2-3, with D possibly TRBD2 on 5 matching bases. Germline V gene lookup returns CDR1 SGHRS and CDR2 YFSETQ. The CDR3 sequence is 14 residues long. The V and J ends lost 4 bases and 2 bases respectively, with 11 bases between them. CDR3 nucleotides: TGCGCCAGCAGCCCCCGGGGAGACACAGATACGCAGTATTTT. Translating it yields CASSPRGDTDTQYF.

The rearrangement links TRBV10-3 to TRBJ1-2; D uncertain. CDR1 is ENHRY and CDR2 is SYGVKD in the germline V gene. This CDR3 is built from 12 residues. V dropped 2 bases and J dropped 5 bases, with 6 bases sitting between them. CDR3 bases: TGTGCCATCAGTGAGGGCGGGTATGGCTACACCTTC. This codes for CAISEGGYGYTF.

The J gene is TRBJ2-1, the V gene TRBV15; unclear D gene. V was trimmed by 0 bases and J by 8 bases, leaving 17 bases between them. The CDR3 has 16 residues. The germline V gene encodes CDR1 LNHNV and CDR2 YYDKDF (reference sequence). The CDR3 sequence is CATSRDPAAEDDEQFF. The CDR3 bases are TGTGCCACCAGCAGAGACCCTGCGGCAGAAGATGATGAGCAGTTCTTC. The full variable domain, rest sourced from reference TRBV15 and TRBJ2-1, is DAMVIQNPRYQVTQFGKPVTLSCSQTLNHNVMYWYQQKSSQAPKLLFHYYDKDFNNEADTPDNFQSRRPNTSFCFLDIRSPGLGDTAMYLCATSRDPAAEDDEQFFGPGTRLTVL.

This chain uses TRBV7-3 with TRBJ2-2; D possibly corresponds to TRBD2 (6 bases). The V end lost 6 bases, the J end lost 5 bases, and 19 bases lay between the germline ends. The CDR3 has 16 residues. The germline CDR1 and CDR2 sequences are SGHTA and FQGTGA. CDR3 DNA sequence: TGTGCCAGCAGTCCGCGACCTGGGGGGAGGACCGGGGAGCTGTTTTTT. Protein sequence: CASSPRPGGRTGELFF.

The chain is built from TRBV6-1 and TRBJ1-1; D remains unclear. Germline V lookup: CDR1 MNHNS, CDR2 SASEGT. V was trimmed by 2 bases and J by 8 bases, leaving 12 bases between them. This CDR3 is built from 13 residues. This CDR3 reads CASSESWAKEAFF. CDR3 nucleotides: TGTGCCAGCAGTGAAAGCTGGGCGAAGGAAGCTTTCTTT.

The J gene is TRBJ1-2, the V gene TRBV19; D is undetermined. V gave up 8 bases and J gave up 7 bases, with 14 bases separating them. The CDR3 is 12 residues long. CDR1 is LNHDA and CDR2 is SQIVND in the germline V gene (reference sequence). This chain's CDR3 is CASREGIGGYTF. The CDR3 DNA sequence: TGTGCCAGTCGGGAAGGGATCGGTGGCTACACCTTC. Full variable domain (missing parts from reference TRBV19 and TRBJ1-2): DGGITQSPKYLFRKEGQNVTLSCEQNLNHDAMYWYRQDPGQGLRLIYYSQIVNDFQKGDIAEGYSVSREKKESFPLTVTSAQKNPTAFYLCASREGIGGYTFGSGTRLTVV.